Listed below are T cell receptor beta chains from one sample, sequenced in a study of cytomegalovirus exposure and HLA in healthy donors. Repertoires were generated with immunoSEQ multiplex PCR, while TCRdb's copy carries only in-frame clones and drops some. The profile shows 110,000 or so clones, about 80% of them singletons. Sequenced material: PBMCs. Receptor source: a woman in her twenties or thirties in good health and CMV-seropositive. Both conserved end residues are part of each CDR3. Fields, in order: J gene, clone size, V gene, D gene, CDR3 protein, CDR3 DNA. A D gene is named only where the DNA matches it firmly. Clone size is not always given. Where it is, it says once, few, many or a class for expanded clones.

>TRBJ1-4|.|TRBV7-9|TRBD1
CASSLGGQSNEKLFF
TGTGCCAGCAGCTTAGGGGGACAGAGTAATGAAAAACTGTTTTTT
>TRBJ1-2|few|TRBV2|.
CASGSGINYGYTF
TGTGCCAGCGGTTCGGGGATAAACTATGGCTACACCTTC
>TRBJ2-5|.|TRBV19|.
CASSIGGETQYF
TGTGCCAGTAGTATAGGTGGCGAGACCCAGTACTTC
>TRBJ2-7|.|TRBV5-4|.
CASSLAEKSSYEQYF
TGTGCCAGCAGCTTGGCTGAAAAGAGCTCCTACGAGCAGTACTTC
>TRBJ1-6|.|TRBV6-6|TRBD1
CASSPSGGENSPLHF
TGTGCCAGCAGCCCCTCAGGGGGCGAAAATTCACCCCTCCACTTT
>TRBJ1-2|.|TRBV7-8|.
CASSLAGSGYTF
TGTGCCAGCAGCTTGGCGGGGAGCGGCTACACCTTC
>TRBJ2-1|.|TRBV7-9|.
CSSSFLAVEQFF
TGTTCCAGCAGCTTCCTAGCAGTTGAGCAGTTCTTC
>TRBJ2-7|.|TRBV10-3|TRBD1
CAISVSGQSYEQYF
TGTGCCATCAGTGTTTCGGGACAGAGCTACGAGCAGTACTTC
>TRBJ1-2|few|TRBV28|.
CASRENSDRDYGYTF
TGTGCCAGCAGGGAAAATTCTGACCGGGACTATGGCTACACCTTC
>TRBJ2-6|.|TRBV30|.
CAWSTSGANVLTF
TGTGCCTGGAGCACTTCTGGGGCCAACGTCCTGACTTTC
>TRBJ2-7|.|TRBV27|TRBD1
CASSPGTGWSYEQYF
TGTGCCAGCAGTCCCGGGACAGGGTGGTCCTACGAGCAGTACTTC
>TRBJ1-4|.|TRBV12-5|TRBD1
CASGSDRGQEKLFF
TGTGCTAGTGGTAGTGACAGGGGGCAGGAAAAACTGTTTTTT
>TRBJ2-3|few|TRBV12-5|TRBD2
CASGLGSTSGGDTQYF
TGTGCTAGTGGTTTGGGGTCGACTAGCGGGGGAGATACGCAGTATTTT
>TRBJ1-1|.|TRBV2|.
CATGINTEAFF
TGTGCCACAGGGATAAACACTGAAGCTTTCTTT
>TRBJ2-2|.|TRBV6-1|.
CATRGSWMNTGELFF
TGTGCCACCAGGGGCAGCTGGATGAACACCGGGGAGCTGTTTTTT
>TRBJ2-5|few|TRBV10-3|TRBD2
CAVRTSGVQETQYF
TGTGCCGTCCGGACTAGCGGGGTGCAAGAGACCCAGTACTTC
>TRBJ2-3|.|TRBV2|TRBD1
CASSGQGGATDTQYF
TGTGCCAGCAGTGGACAGGGGGGGGCCACAGATACGCAGTATTTT
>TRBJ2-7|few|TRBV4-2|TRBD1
CASSQLQGKYEQYF
TGTGCCAGCAGCCAACTACAGGGGAAGTACGAGCAGTACTTC
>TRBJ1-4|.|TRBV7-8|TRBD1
CASSPWTGENEKLFF
TGTGCCAGCAGCCCATGGACAGGGGAAAACGAAAAACTGTTTTTT
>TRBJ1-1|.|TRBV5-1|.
CASSKVEGMNTEAFF
TGCGCCAGCAGCAAGGTAGAGGGAATGAACACTGAAGCTTTCTTT
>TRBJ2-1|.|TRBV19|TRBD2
CASSMIAGVHNEQFF
TGTGCCAGTAGTATGATTGCGGGAGTGCACAATGAGCAGTTCTTC
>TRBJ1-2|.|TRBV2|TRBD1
CASSEQGANYGYTF
TGTGCCAGCAGTGAACAGGGGGCTAACTATGGCTACACCTTC
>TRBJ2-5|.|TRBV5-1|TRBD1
CASSGYRDRTQETQYF
TGCGCCAGCAGCGGATACCGGGACAGGACTCAAGAGACCCAGTACTTC
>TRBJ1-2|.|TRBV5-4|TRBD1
CASRTYDRANYGYTF
TGTGCCAGCAGAACATACGACAGGGCTAACTATGGCTACACCTTC
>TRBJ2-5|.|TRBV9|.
CASSVAETQYF
TGTGCCAGCAGCGTAGCGGAGACCCAGTACTTC
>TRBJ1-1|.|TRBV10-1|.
CASSESRSLNLKNTEAFF
TGCGCCAGCAGTGAGTCGCGGTCTCTAAACCTGAAGAACACTGAAGCTTTCTTT
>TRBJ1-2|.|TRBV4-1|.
CASSIGTGGYGYTF
TGCGCCAGCAGCATTGGGACCGGGGGATATGGCTACACCTTC
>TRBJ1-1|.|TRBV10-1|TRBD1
CASSWLGGNPQGIFMNTEAFF
TGCGCCAGCAGTTGGCTCGGAGGTAATCCACAGGGGATCTTCATGAACACTGAAGCTTTCTTT
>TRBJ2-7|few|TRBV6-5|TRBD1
CASSYSETGGYEQYF
TGTGCCAGCAGTTACTCAGAGACAGGGGGTTACGAGCAGTACTTC
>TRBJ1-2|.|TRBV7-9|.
CSSSLGVLGSNYGYTF
TGTTCCAGCAGCTTAGGGGTTTTGGGCAGCAACTATGGCTACACCTTC
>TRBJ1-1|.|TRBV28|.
CASTRVRDTEAFF
TGTGCCAGCACGAGGGTCCGGGACACTGAAGCTTTCTTT
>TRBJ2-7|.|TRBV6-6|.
CASSPHLVEQYF
TGTGCCAGCAGTCCCCACCTAGTGGAGCAGTACTTC
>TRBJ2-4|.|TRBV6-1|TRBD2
CAFKGTGGGNIQYF
TGTGCTTTTAAGGGGACGGGGGGGGGAAACATTCAGTACTTC
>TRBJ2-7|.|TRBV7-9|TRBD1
CASSWGPDRDHEQYF
TGTGCCAGCAGCTGGGGGCCGGACAGGGACCACGAGCAGTACTTC
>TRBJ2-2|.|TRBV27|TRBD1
CASTEDRGHTGELFF
TGTGCCAGCACCGAGGACAGGGGTCACACCGGGGAGCTGTTTTTT
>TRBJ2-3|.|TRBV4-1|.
CASSQDGGGTDTQYF
TGCGCCAGCAGCCAAGATGGGGGCGGCACAGATACGCAGTATTTT
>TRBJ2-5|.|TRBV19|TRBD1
CASKRTGGQETQYF
TGTGCCAGCAAAAGAACAGGGGGCCAAGAGACCCAGTACTTC
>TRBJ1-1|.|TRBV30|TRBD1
CAWSVGGSMNTEAFF
TGTGCCTGGAGTGTAGGGGGCAGCATGAACACTGAAGCTTTCTTT
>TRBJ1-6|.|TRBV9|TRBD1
CASSVRGTAGYNSPLHF
TGTGCCAGCAGCGTCCGAGGGACAGCCGGCTATAATTCACCCCTCCACTTT
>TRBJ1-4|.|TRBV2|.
CASSLGRGNEKLFF
TGTGCCAGCAGCCTAGGGAGGGGGAATGAAAAACTGTTTTTT
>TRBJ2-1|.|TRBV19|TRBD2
CASSRPSGGVDEQFF
TGTGCCAGTAGTAGACCTAGCGGGGGGGTTGATGAGCAGTTCTTC
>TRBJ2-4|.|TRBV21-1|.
CASSNRPRGPNIQYF
TGTGCCAGCAGCAACAGGCCGAGGGGGCCAAACATTCAGTACTTC
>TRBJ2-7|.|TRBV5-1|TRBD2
CASSLATSGRGFSEQYF
TGCGCCAGCAGCTTGGCCACTAGCGGGCGCGGGTTCTCCGAGCAGTACTTC
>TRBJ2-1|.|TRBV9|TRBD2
CASSAGTSVRSYNEQFF
TGTGCCAGCAGCGCCGGGACTAGCGTTAGGTCCTACAATGAGCAGTTCTTC
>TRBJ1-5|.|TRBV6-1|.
CASRTVAEPQHF
TGTGCCAGCAGAACGGTAGCGGAACCCCAGCATTTT